The entry below gives a single T cell receptor beta chain sequence along with its context. Its antigen is still unknown. With 6 bases removed from V and 8 bases from J, the gap between germline ends came to 22 bases. Looked up from germline, CDR1 is SGHTA and CDR2 is FQGNSA. The CDR3 sequence is 15 residues long. Repertoires were generated with immunoSEQ multiplex PCR, while TCRdb's copy carries only in-frame clones and drops some. This table has about 140,000 clones, more than 90% appearing once. The sample belongs to a study of T cell responses to AZD1222 COVID-19 vaccine. Overall study findings and caveats: Among vaccine-associated CD4 TCRs, coverage spanned spike, with dominance at 160-218 and 743-854. White British people made up most donors, females outnumbered males, and clonal diversity was possibly underestimated. At baseline, just six AZD1222 recipients tested seropositive. Scientists sampled the repertoires only once the peak T cell response had passed.

The clonotype was recovered from an adult in good health. Sample: peripheral blood, taken on day 0 of AZD1222 vaccination. The chain carries TRBV7-2 and TRBJ1-2; D not certain. For the CDR3, the DNA is TGTGCCAGCAGTTTCCTAGATAGGACCACTCGCGGCTACACCTTC. It yields the protein CASSFLDRTTRGYTF.